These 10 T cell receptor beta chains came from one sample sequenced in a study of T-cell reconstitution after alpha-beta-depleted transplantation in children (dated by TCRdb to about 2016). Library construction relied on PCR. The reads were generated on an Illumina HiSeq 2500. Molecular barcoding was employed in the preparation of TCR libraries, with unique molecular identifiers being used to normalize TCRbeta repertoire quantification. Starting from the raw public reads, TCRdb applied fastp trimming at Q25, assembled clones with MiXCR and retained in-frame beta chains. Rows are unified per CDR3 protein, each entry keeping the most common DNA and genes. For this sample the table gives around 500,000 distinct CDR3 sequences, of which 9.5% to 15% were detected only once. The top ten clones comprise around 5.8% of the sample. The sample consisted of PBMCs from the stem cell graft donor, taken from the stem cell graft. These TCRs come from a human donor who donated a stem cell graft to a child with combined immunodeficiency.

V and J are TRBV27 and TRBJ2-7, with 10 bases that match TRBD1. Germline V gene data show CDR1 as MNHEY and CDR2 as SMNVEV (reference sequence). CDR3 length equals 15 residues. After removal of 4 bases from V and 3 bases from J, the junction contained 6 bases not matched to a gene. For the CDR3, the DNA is TGTGCCAGCAGTTACGGACAGGGGGTAGGCTACGAGCAGTACTTC. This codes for CASSYGQGVGYEQYF.

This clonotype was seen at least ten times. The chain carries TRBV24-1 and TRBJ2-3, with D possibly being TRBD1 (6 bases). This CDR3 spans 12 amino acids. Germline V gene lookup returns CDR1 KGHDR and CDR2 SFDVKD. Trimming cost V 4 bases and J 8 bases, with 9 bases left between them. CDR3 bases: TGTGCCACCAGTGACAGGGGTGGTACGCAGTATTTT. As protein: CATSDRGGTQYF.

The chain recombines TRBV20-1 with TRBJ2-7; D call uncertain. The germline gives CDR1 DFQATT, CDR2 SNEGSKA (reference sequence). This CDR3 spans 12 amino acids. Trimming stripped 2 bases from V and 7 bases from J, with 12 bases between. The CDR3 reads CSARSTFKEQYF. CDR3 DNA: TGCAGTGCTAGATCGACCTTTAAAGAGCAGTACTTC.

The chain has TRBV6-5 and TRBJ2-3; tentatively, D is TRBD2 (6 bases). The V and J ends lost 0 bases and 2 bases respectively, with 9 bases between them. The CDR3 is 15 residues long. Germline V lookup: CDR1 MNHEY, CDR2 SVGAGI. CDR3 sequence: CASSYSGDFTDTQYF. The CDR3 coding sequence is TGTGCCAGCAGTTACTCGGGGGACTTCACAGATACGCAGTATTTT.

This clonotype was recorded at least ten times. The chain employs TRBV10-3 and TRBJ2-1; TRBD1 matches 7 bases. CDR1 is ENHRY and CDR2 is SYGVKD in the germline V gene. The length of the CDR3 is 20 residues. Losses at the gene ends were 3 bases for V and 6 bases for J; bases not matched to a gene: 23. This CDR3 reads CAISDTGDGLYARAGNEQFF. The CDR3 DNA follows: TGTGCCATCAGTGATACAGGGGACGGACTTTATGCGAGGGCTGGCAATGAGCAGTTCTTC.

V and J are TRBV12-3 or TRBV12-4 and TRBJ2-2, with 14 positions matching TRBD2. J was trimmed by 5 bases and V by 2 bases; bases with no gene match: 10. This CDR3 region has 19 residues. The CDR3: CASSLLGLAGASATGELFF. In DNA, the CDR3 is TGTGCCAGCAGTTTACTGGGACTAGCGGGAGCTTCGGCAACCGGGGAGCTGTTTTTT.

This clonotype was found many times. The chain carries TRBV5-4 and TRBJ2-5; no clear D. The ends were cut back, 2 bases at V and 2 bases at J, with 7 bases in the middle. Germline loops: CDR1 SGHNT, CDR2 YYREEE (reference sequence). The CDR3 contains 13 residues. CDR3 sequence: CASSLVQQETQYF. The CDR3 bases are TGTGCCAGCAGCTTAGTACAGCAAGAGACCCAGTACTTC.

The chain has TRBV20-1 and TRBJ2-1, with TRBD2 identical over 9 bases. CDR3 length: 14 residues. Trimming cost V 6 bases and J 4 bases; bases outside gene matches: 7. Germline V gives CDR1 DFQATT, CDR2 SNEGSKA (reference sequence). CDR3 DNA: TGCAGTGCCGGCGGGGGGGCCCGGTACAATGAGCAGTTCTTC. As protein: CSAGGGARYNEQFF.

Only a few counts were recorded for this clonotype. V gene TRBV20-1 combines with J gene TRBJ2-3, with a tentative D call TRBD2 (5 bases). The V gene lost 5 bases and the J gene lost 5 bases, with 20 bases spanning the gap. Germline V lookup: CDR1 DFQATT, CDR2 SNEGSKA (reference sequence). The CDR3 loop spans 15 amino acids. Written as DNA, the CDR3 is TGCAGTGCTCCCCCGAGCGGAGCCGTAGGAGATACGCAGTATTTT. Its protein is CSAPPSGAVGDTQYF.

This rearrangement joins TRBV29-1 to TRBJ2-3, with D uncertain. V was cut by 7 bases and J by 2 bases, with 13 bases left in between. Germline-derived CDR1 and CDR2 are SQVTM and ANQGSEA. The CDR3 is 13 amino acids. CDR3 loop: CSATQMNTDTQYF. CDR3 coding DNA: TGCAGCGCGACTCAGATGAACACAGATACGCAGTATTTT.